This record covers a single T cell receptor beta chain. This record belongs to a study of CD8 T cells in Susac syndrome. An input of about 0.5 to 1 ug of RNA was subjected to reverse transcription using random hexamers. Amplification of TCR beta CDR3 by immunoSEQ multiplex PCR spanned 54 Vbeta and 13 Jbeta. TCRdb ran MiXCR on the immunoSEQ multiplex PCR reads and lists one entry per CDR3 protein. The table lists about 190,000 distinct CDR3 sequences, 95% of them singletons. The TCR sequence derives from a human donor with Susac syndrome. The sequenced sample consisted of CD4+ T cells from PBMCs.

CDR3 DNA: TGTGCCAGCAGTCCACACGGGACGGCGAACACTGAAGCTTTCTTT. This sequence encodes CASSPHGTANTEAFF. The V and J genes are TRBV12-3 or TRBV12-4 and TRBJ1-1; D is perhaps TRBD1 (5 bases). The CDR3 length is 15 residues. Trimming took 5 bases from V and 1 from J, leaving 14 bases between them.